One sample yielded the 8 T cell receptor beta chains listed below, sequenced in a study of Ad26.COV2.S vaccination and SARS-CoV-2 variants. Specified treatment: 15 to 20 received Ad26.COV2.S at low or high dose, single or two shots; about five received placebo; per-sample allocation not given. On day 63 after the first injection, vaccine and placebo recipients gave samples. The data were produced by immunoSEQ multiplex PCR, yet TCRdb's version contains in-frame clones alone and is incomplete. The sample lists about 350,000 clones; 85% to 90% were seen once. The starting material was peripheral blood, obtained in a trial of Ad26.COV2.S vaccine versus placebo. The origin of the receptors is a person between 18 and 65 years old who received the Ad26.COV2.S COVID-19 vaccine or a placebo.

This clone has a handful of counts. The chain employs TRBV7-3 and TRBJ1-5; D is ambiguous. The CDR3 extends over 13 amino acids. V was trimmed by 3 bases and J by 5 bases, leaving 8 bases between them. Germline lookup yields CDR1 SGHTA and CDR2 FQGTGA. The CDR3 DNA sequence: TGTGCCAGCAGCTTTCCAGGTGATCAGCCCCAGCATTTT. It encodes CASSFPGDQPQHF.

The CDR3 is CASSVGTGIYEQYF. CDR3 nucleotide sequence: TGTGCCAGCAGCGTGGGGACAGGGATCTACGAGCAGTACTTC. The gene calls are TRBV9 and TRBJ2-7; 9 bases match TRBD1. This CDR3 is built from 14 residues. The junction had 3 bases not matched to a gene; V was cut back by 2 bases and J by 3 bases. Per germline, CDR1 SGDLS and CDR2 YYNGEE.

The chain combines TRBV27 with TRBJ1-6; 7 bases map to TRBD1. Germline V gene lookup returns CDR1 MNHEY and CDR2 SMNVEV (reference sequence). The length of the CDR3 is 15 residues. V dropped 6 bases and J dropped 6; count of bases not matched to a gene: 8. CDR3 protein: CASSLTGELNSPLHF. CDR3 nucleotides: TGTGCCAGCAGCTTAACAGGGGAACTTAATTCACCCCTCCACTTT.

This clone was observed a handful of times. The chain joins TRBV19 to TRBJ1-1; no firm D call. There are 14 residues in the CDR3. Germline values: CDR1 LNHDA, CDR2 SQIVND (reference sequence). Trimming took off 3 bases at V and 0 bases at J, with 8 bases between the two ends. The CDR3 nucleotides read TGTGCCAGTAGTATGGCTGTTATGAACACTGAAGCTTTCTTT. It translates to CASSMAVMNTEAFF.

The chain couples TRBV6-5 to TRBJ1-6; no definite D call. CDR3 length: 13 amino acids. Trimming removed 8 bases at V and 8 bases at J, with 13 bases between. Germline CDR1 is MNHEY and CDR2 is SVGAGI. The CDR3 reads CASEQQADSPLHF. The CDR3 DNA follows: TGTGCCAGCGAACAGCAGGCAGATTCACCCCTCCACTTT.

J is TRBJ2-3 and V is TRBV3-1 (or the pseudogene TRBV3-2), with TRBD2 identical over 9 bases. V trimming: 0 bases; J trimming: 6 bases; junction bases outside the gene matches: 7. CDR1 and CDR2 (germline): LGHDT, YNNKEL (reference sequence). The CDR3 sequence is 16 residues long. DNA of the CDR3: TGTGCCAGCAGCCAAGAGGGGGCGGGAGGGCTGGATACGCAGTATTTT. Its translation: CASSQEGAGGLDTQYF.

As concerns this clone: The sample has other DNA sequences that encode this CDR3 too. The CDR3 is CASSPRTATNEKLFF. CDR3 nucleotide sequence: TGTGCCAGTAGTCCTCGGACAGCAACTAATGAAAAACTGTTTTTT. The rearrangement links TRBV19 to TRBJ1-4; D may be TRBD1 (6 bases). V shed 5 bases and J shed 0 bases, with 10 bases lying between them. This CDR3 comprises 15 residues. Germline values: CDR1 LNHDA, CDR2 SQIVND (reference sequence).

This clone was observed a single time. The chain links TRBV6-6 to TRBJ2-2, with no clear D. CDR3 length equals 16 residues. Trimming left V 2 bases short and J 5 bases short, with 15 bases between. Germline values: CDR1 MNHNY, CDR2 SVGAGI (reference sequence). The CDR3 reads CASSYGWDFGTGELFF. The CDR3 DNA follows: TGTGCCAGCAGTTACGGTTGGGATTTTGGTACCGGGGAGCTGTTTTTT.